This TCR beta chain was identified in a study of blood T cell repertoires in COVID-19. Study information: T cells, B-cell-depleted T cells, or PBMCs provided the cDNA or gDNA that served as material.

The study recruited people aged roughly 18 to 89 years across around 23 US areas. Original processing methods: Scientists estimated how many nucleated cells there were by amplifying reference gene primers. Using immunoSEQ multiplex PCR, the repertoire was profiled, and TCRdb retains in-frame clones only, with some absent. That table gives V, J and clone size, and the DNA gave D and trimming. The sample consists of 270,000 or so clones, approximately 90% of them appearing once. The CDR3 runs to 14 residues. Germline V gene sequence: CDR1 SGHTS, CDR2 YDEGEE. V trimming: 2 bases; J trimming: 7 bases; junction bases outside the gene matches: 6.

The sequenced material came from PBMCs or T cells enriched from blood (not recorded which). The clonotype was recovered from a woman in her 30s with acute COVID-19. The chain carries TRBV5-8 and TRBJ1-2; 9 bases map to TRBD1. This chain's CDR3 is CASSLQGARLGYTF. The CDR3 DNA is TGTGCCAGCAGCTTACAGGGGGCTCGTCTTGGCTACACCTTC.